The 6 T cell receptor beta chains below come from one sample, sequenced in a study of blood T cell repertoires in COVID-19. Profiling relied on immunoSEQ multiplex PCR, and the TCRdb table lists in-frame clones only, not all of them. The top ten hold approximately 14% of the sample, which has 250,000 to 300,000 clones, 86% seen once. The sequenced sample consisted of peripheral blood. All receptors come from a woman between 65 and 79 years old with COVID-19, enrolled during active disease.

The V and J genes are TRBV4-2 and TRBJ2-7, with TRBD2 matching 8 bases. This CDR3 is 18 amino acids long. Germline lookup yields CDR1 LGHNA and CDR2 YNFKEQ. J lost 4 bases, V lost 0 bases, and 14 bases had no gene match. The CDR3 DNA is TGTGCCAGCAGCCAAGATCACTATGGCGGGGGGCTTCCTTACGAGCAGTACTTC. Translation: CASSQDHYGGGLPYEQYF.

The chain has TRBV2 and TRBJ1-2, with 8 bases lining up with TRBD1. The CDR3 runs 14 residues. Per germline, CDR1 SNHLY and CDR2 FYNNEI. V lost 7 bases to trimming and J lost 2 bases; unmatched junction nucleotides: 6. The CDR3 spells CASTPGQVNYGYTF. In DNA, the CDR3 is TGTGCCAGCACCCCGGGACAGGTAAACTATGGCTACACCTTC.

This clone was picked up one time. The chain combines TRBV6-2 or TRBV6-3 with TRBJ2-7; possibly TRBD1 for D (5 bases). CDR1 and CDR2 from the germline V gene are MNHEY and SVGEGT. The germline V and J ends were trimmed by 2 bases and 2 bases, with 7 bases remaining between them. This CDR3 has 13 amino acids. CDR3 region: CASSYDSAYEQYF. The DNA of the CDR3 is TGTGCCAGCAGTTACGACAGTGCCTACGAGCAGTACTTC.

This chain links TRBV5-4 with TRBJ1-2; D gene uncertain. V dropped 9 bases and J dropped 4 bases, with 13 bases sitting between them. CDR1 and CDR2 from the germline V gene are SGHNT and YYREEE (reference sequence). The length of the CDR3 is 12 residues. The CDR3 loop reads CAMRAPFYGYTF. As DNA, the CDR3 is TGTGCCATGCGGGCCCCGTTCTATGGCTACACCTTC.

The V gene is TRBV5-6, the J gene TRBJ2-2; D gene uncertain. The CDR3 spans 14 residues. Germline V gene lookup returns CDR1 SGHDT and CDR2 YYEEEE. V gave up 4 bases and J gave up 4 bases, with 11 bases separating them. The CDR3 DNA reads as TGTGCCAGCAGCCGGCGGCAGCTCACCGGGGAGCTGTTTTTT. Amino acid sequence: CASSRRQLTGELFF. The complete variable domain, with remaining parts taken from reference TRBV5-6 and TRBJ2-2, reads DAGVTQSPTHLIKTRGQQVTLRCSPKSGHDTVSWYQQALGQGPQFIFQYYEEEERQRGNFPDRFSGHQFPNYSSELNVNALLLGDSALYLCASSRRQLTGELFFGEGSRLTVL.

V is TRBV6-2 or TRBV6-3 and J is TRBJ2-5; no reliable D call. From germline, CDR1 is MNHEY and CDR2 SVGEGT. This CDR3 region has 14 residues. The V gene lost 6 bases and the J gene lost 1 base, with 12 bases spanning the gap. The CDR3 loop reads CASSDGLPQETQYF. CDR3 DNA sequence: TGTGCCAGCAGCGATGGGCTACCCCAAGAGACCCAGTACTTC.